The rows below give T cell receptor beta chains drawn from one sample of a study of blood T cell repertoires in COVID-19. Data came from immunoSEQ multiplex PCR; TCRdb stores just in-frame clones and leaves some out. The sample has 300,000 or so clones; approximately 90% are singletons. Sequenced: peripheral blood. These receptors were obtained from a young woman with COVID-19, enrolled during active disease. Both conserved end residues are part of each CDR3. The D gene is left open where the match is weak. Some rows mark clone size as missing; the rest say once, few, many or name a class of expanded clone.

d_call	clone_size	j_call	v_call	cdr3_aa	cdr3_nt
-	-	TRBJ2-7	TRBV5-6	CASSSGGSYEQYF	TGTGCCAGCAGCTCCGGGGGATCCTACGAGCAGTACTTC
-	-	TRBJ1-5	TRBV6-1	CASSEVDTQPQHF	TGTGCCAGCAGTGAAGTAGATACTCAGCCCCAGCATTTT
TRBD1	-	TRBJ2-7	TRBV18	CASSEKRQGAREQYF	TGTGCCAGCTCCGAAAAGAGACAGGGGGCTCGAGAGCAGTACTTC
TRBD1	-	TRBJ2-1	TRBV7-9	CASSSPGTVASDNEQFF	TGTGCCAGCAGCTCTCCCGGGACAGTTGCTTCGGACAATGAGCAGTTCTTC
TRBD2	-	TRBJ2-7	TRBV15	CATSRSNLAGAYEQYF	TGTGCCACCAGCAGATCAAATCTAGCGGGGGCCTACGAGCAGTACTTC
-	-	TRBJ1-5	TRBV24-1	CATADRADQPQHF	TGTGCCACCGCGGACAGAGCAGATCAGCCCCAGCATTTT
TRBD2	-	TRBJ2-3	TRBV25-1	CASSRTSTSTDTQYF	TGTGCCAGCAGTCGGACTAGCACTAGCACAGATACGCAGTATTTT
-	-	TRBJ1-2	TRBV5-8	CASARYYGYTF	TGTGCCAGCGCCAGATACTATGGCTACACCTTC
-	once	TRBJ2-5	TRBV5-4	CASSLEGRETQYF	TGTGCCAGCAGCTTGGAAGGGAGGGAGACCCAGTACTTC
TRBD2	-	TRBJ2-7	TRBV18	CASSVAGDPSYEQYF	TGTGCCAGCTCGGTAGCGGGGGATCCCTCCTACGAGCAGTACTTC
TRBD2	-	TRBJ2-5	TRBV6-2/TRBV6-3	CASSRGTSGSVTETQYF	TGTGCCAGCAGTCGTGGGACTAGCGGGAGTGTGACAGAGACCCAGTACTTC
TRBD1	-	TRBJ1-6	TRBV7-8	CASSLGQGANNSPLHF	TGTGCCAGCAGCTTAGGACAGGGGGCGAATAATTCACCCCTCCACTTT
TRBD1	-	TRBJ1-5	TRBV6-6	CASSRTTGMSSNQPQHF	TGTGCCAGCAGTCGAACGACAGGGATGTCCAGCAATCAGCCCCAGCATTTT
TRBD1	-	TRBJ1-6	TRBV19	CASSIQGGNSPLHF	TGTGCCAGTAGTATCCAGGGGGGAAATTCACCCCTCCACTTT
TRBD1	-	TRBJ2-1	TRBV29-1	CSVRQGLIHGGNEQFF	TGCAGCGTTCGACAGGGCCTCATACACGGCGGCAATGAGCAGTTCTTC
TRBD1	-	TRBJ2-7	TRBV6-5	CASSYSGQGVDEQYF	TGTGCCAGCAGTTACTCGGGGCAGGGGGTCGACGAGCAGTACTTC
-	-	TRBJ2-5	TRBV6-6	CASSPSGWLAGETQYF	TGTGCCAGCAGTCCGAGCGGTTGGCTAGCAGGCGAGACCCAGTACTTC
-	many	TRBJ1-1	TRBV6-4	CASSDSKGEAFF	TGTGCCAGCAGTGACTCGAAGGGGGAAGCTTTCTTT
-	-	TRBJ1-1	TRBV11-2	CASHLRGVRGTEAFF	TGTGCCAGCCATCTCCGAGGAGTCCGGGGTACTGAAGCTTTCTTT
TRBD1	-	TRBJ1-2	TRBV5-1	CASSLASGQGIYGYTF	TGCGCCAGCAGCTTGGCCTCGGGACAGGGCATCTATGGCTACACCTTC
-	-	TRBJ1-5	TRBV5-1	CASSLGEGNQPQHF	TGCGCCAGCAGCTTGGGGGAGGGAAATCAGCCCCAGCATTTT
-	-	TRBJ1-5	TRBV19	CASSISAGNQPQHF	TGTGCCAGTAGTATAAGCGCCGGCAATCAGCCCCAGCATTTT
TRBD2	-	TRBJ2-1	TRBV12-3/TRBV12-4	CASRLAGFDEQFF	TGTGCCAGCAGACTAGCGGGATTCGATGAGCAGTTCTTC
TRBD1	-	TRBJ1-1	TRBV19	CASSPQRTGGSLNTEAFF	TGTGCCAGTAGTCCTCAACGGACAGGGGGCTCCTTGAACACTGAAGCTTTCTTT
-	few	TRBJ2-5	TRBV9	CASSGTGSRETQYF	TGTGCCAGCAGCGGTACAGGGAGTAGAGAGACCCAGTACTTC
-	-	TRBJ2-1	TRBV19	CASSTGQGIFF	TGTGCCAGTAGCACCGGTCAGGGTATTTTCTTC
-	-	TRBJ1-2	TRBV6-1	CASSDRGGGYGYTF	TGTGCCAGCAGTGATAGGGGGGGAGGCTATGGCTACACCTTC
-	-	TRBJ1-1	TRBV7-3	CASSLRGPGEMNTEAFF	TGTGCCAGCAGCTTAAGGGGGCCAGGGGAGATGAACACTGAAGCTTTCTTT
-	-	TRBJ1-2	TRBV29-1	CSVDLTSYGYTF	TGCAGCGTTGATTTGACAAGCTATGGCTACACCTTC
-	once	TRBJ1-2	TRBV20-1	CSASPPQGRPYGYTF	TGCAGTGCTAGTCCTCCCCAGGGGCGCCCGTACGGCTACACCTTC
-	-	TRBJ1-2	TRBV6-1	CASSEEEGNGYTF	TGTGCCAGCAGTGAAGAGGAGGGTAATGGCTACACCTTC
-	-	TRBJ1-4	TRBV6-5	CASSYSGDTNEKLFF	TGTGCCAGCAGTTACTCCGGGGATACTAATGAAAAACTGTTTTTT
TRBD2	-	TRBJ2-1	TRBV7-9	CASSIASGSPFF	TGTGCCAGCAGCATAGCAAGCGGGAGTCCGTTCTTC
-	-	TRBJ1-2	TRBV11-2	CASSRSGGPRNGYTF	TGTGCCAGCAGCCGCAGCGGGGGGCCGAGGAATGGCTACACCTTC
TRBD2	-	TRBJ2-7	TRBV12-5	CASGFTGLAGVSMGQYF	TGTGCTAGTGGTTTCACGGGACTAGCGGGAGTTTCTATGGGGCAGTACTTC
-	-	TRBJ2-2	TRBV19	CASSPAGVNTGELFF	TGTGCCAGTAGCCCGGCCGGGGTGAACACCGGGGAGCTGTTTTTT
-	-	TRBJ1-1	TRBV28	CASSLTHGGGPNTEAFF	TGTGCCAGCAGTTTAACCCACGGGGGGGGGCCGAACACTGAAGCTTTCTTT
-	-	TRBJ2-1	TRBV9	CASSAPVVSEQFF	TGTGCCAGCAGCGCCCCGGTGGTATCCGAGCAGTTCTTC
TRBD2	-	TRBJ2-1	TRBV10-2	CASRPGLAGNNEQFF	TGCGCCAGCAGGCCCGGACTAGCGGGGAACAATGAGCAGTTCTTC
TRBD2	-	TRBJ2-4	TRBV4-2	CASSQGLAGGIGNIQYF	TGTGCCAGCAGCCAAGGACTAGCGGGCGGCATCGGAAACATTCAGTACTTC
-	once	TRBJ1-2	TRBV27	CASRLGAHGYTF	TGTGCCAGCAGACTCGGAGCCCATGGCTACACCTTC
-	-	TRBJ2-3	TRBV5-4	CASSQGLGDTQYF	TGTGCCAGCAGCCAGGGGCTGGGAGATACGCAGTATTTT
-	-	TRBJ1-2	TRBV28	CASSAGATISDGLGTF	TGTGCCAGCAGCGCGGGTGCCACCATCTCGGACGGTCTCGGCACCTTC
TRBD2	once	TRBJ2-4	TRBV20-1	CSASDAGGGKNIQYF	TGCAGTGCTAGTGATGCGGGAGGGGGCAAAAACATTCAGTACTTC
-	few	TRBJ1-2	TRBV30	CAWTGKLNYGYTF	TGTGCCTGGACAGGGAAACTGAACTATGGCTACACCTTC
-	-	TRBJ2-2	TRBV30	CAWKVTRDGELFF	TGTGCCTGGAAGGTGACTAGGGACGGGGAGCTGTTTTTT
-	-	TRBJ2-1	TRBV11-1	CASRHGSTYNEQFF	TGTGCCAGCAGACACGGGAGTACCTACAATGAGCAGTTCTTC
-	-	TRBJ2-1	TRBV7-2	CASSLGGTGNLVNEQFF	TGTGCCAGCAGCTTAGGCGGAACAGGGAATCTCGTAAATGAGCAGTTCTTC
TRBD1	-	TRBJ1-5	TRBV7-6	CASSLIEGIRGGQWDQPQHF	TGTGCCAGCAGCTTAATAGAGGGAATTAGAGGGGGCCAGTGGGATCAGCCCCAGCATTTT
TRBD1	-	TRBJ1-2	TRBV6-5	CASRRDRGKGYTF	TGTGCCAGCAGGCGGGACAGGGGGAAAGGCTACACCTTC
-	-	TRBJ2-7	TRBV30	CAWSLLNEQYF	TGTGCCTGGAGCTTATTAAACGAGCAGTACTTC
TRBD1	-	TRBJ1-1	TRBV7-9	CASSLRAGQSEAFF	TGTGCCAGCAGCTTACGGGCGGGACAGTCTGAAGCTTTCTTT